The clone carrying this TCR beta chain was seen ten or more times. The sample originates from a study of HIV-infected patients and healthy controls. Reverse transcription used around 480 ng RNA and constant-region primers for alpha and beta. Using multiplexing indices, alpha and beta chain libraries were generated apart by chain-specific third strand synthesis. TCRdb independently ran MiXCR on the 5' RACE reads; one entry per CDR3 protein. There are about 6,500 distinct CDR3 sequences in the sample; less than 9% occur only once, and 15% to 20% lies in the top ten. Antiretroviral therapy had run roughly three months, about 14 weeks, before follow-up blood collection. No cell fractionation was done, so the repertoire covers all unsorted peripheral blood T cells. Germline V gene data show CDR1 as MNHNS and CDR2 as SASEGT. The J segment lost 6 bases and the V segment lost 4 bases, leaving 6 bases of the junction unmatched. This CDR3 is built from 14 residues.

This TCR came from an adult with HIV infection. V gene TRBV6-1 combines with J gene TRBJ2-7, with TRBD2 matching over 10 bases. The source material was blood, sampled during antiretroviral therapy. This chain's CDR3 is CASSVSLAGAEQYF. Here the CDR3 DNA reads TGTGCCAGCAGTGTATCTCTAGCGGGAGCCGAGCAGTACTTC.